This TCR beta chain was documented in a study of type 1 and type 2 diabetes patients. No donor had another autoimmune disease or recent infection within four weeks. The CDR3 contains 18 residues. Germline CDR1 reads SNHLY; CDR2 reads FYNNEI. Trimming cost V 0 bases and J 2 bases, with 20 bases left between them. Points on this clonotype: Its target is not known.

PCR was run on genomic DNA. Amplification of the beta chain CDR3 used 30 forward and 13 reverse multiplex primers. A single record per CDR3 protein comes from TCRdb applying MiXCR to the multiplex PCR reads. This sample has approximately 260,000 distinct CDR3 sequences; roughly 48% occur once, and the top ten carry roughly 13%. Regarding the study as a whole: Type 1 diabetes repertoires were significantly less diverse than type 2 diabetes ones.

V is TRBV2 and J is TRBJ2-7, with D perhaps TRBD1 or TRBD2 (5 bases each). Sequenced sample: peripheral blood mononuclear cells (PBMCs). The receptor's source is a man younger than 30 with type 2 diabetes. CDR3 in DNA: TGTGCCAGCAGTGAAGCGGGGGACCTACGACGAACTGCCTACGAGCAGTACTTC. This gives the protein CASSEAGDLRRTAYEQYF. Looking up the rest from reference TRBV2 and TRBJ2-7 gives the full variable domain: EPEVTQTPSHQVTQMGQEVILRCVPISNHLYFYWYRQILGQKVEFLVSFYNNEISEKSEIFDDQFSVERPDGSNFTLKIRSTKLEDSAMYFCASSEAGDLRRTAYEQYFGPGTRLTVT.